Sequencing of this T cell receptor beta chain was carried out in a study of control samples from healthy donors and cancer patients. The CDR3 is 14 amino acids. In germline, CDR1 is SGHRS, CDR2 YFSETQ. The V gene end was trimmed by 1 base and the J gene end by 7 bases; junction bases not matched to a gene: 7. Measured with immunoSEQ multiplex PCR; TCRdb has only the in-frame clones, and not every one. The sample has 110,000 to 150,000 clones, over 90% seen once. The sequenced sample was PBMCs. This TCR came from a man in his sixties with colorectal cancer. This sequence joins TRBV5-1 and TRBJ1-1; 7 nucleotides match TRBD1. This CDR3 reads CASSLFDRASEAFF. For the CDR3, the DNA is TGCGCCAGCAGCTTGTTCGACAGGGCGAGTGAAGCTTTCTTT.